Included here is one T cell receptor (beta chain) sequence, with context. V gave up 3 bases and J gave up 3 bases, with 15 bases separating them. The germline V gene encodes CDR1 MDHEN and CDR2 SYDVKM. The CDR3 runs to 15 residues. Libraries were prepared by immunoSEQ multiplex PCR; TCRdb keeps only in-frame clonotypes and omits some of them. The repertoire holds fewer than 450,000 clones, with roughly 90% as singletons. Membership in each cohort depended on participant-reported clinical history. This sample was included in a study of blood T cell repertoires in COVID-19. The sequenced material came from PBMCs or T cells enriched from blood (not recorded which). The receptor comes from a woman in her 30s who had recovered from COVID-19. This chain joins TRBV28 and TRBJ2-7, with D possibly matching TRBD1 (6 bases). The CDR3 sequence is CASSFQRSGDYEQYF. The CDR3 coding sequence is TGTGCCAGCAGTTTTCAGAGGTCAGGGGACTACGAGCAGTACTTC.